This TCR beta chain is drawn from a study of T cell responses to AZD1222 COVID-19 vaccine (TCRdb year 2021). Context from the whole study: AZD1222 recipients given second doses at about 4 weeks or at about 12 weeks were pooled, since spike-specific TCR depth and breadth were not found to differ between the two schedules. A total of roughly 240 trial participants underwent TCR sequencing, of whom 207 received two doses of AZD1222 and some 25 received two doses of the MenACWY control vaccine. Trial participants were enrolled into age subgroups of 18-55, 56-69 and 70-plus years, which contained 148, 28 and 57 TCR-sequenced participants, respectively. What the research found in general, with its limitations: Most participants were white British and females outnumbered males, and the authors suggested that clonal diversity may have been underestimated. Vaccine-associated CD4 TCRs spanned the whole spike protein, with dominant responses in regions 160-218 and 743-854. After two AZD1222 doses, spike-specific TCR breadth and depth were significantly higher than at day 0 and than in MenACWY recipients. Epitopes outside the regions mutated in the B.1.351 and B.1.1.7 variants were reportedly recognized by nearly half of the unique spike-specific TCRs. Because no samples from the day 14 peak response were available, repertoires could be characterized only after the peak T cell response. Conclusions about previously exposed vaccinees are limited, since just 6 or 7 AZD1222 recipients were seropositive for SARS-CoV-2 at baseline. In the small 56-69-year group, the increase in depth fell short of significance, most likely because of low power.

The time point label of this sample denotes: baseline before first vaccination. Vaccinee samples were obtained from the UK trials COV001 and COV002, which included a single-blind randomized controlled phase 2/3 trial of AZD1222 (ChAdOx1 nCoV-19) in healthy adults. For TCRbeta chain sequencing, PBMC samples from trial participants were taken at day 0 and at day 28 after the second dose. The CDR3 regions of human TCRbeta chains were analyzed by immunosequencing. The paper's data handling went like this. Repertoire TCRs were checked for matches against a reference library of SARS-CoV-2-specific TCRs that had been generated using the MIRA antigen-specificity platform. Breadth was defined as the fraction of unique TCRs that were SARS-CoV-2-associated, and depth was defined as the fraction of total T cells that were SARS-CoV-2-associated. Each spike-specific TCR was assigned to its reactive spike region and to a CD4 or CD8 class using the MIRA data. Log10-transformed breadth and depth values were compared by one-way ANOVA with Sidak's multiple comparisons tests. Not all clones reach the TCRdb copy of this immuneACCESS table, which keeps in-frame sequences only. Checked studies attribute under half of the gap to unresolved V genes and leave the rest unexplained. V, J and clone size derive from that table, while D and trimming were established from the DNA sequence. Across this sample there are more than 85,000 clones, with approximately 87% seen only once. The ten largest account for roughly 3% of the sample.

This clone was counted only a few times. This receptor's antigen is unknown. Base qualities are not recorded, but no much larger clone differs from it by a single base. The clonotype was recovered from an adult in good health. The material sequenced was peripheral blood, taken on day 0 of AZD1222 vaccination.

The CDR3 reads CASSQDAGADTQYF. DNA sequence: TGTGCCAGCAGCCAAGATGCGGGGGCAGATACGCAGTATTTT. The V gene is TRBV3-1 (or the pseudogene TRBV3-2) and the J gene is TRBJ2-3, with 7 bases in between that match TRBD2. The CDR1 and CDR2 encoded by the germline V gene (reference sequence) are LGHDT and YNNKEL. The junction shows trimming of 0 bases on V and 4 bases on J, and the gene matches do not reach 1 base of it. The CDR3 starts with the cysteine, ends with the phenylalanine, and has 14 residues. Kept here is only the CDR3 DNA, which spans 42 bases and is read in frame from base 1.